This TCR beta chain was captured in a study of shared T cell receptors in the human thymus (dated by TCRdb to the early 2020s). For context, the study as a whole: The study examined how the human thymus generates shared, self-reactive T-cell receptor alpha chains.

Worth noting for this clone: Its antigen specificity is not known. The input lacks base qualities; no much larger clone sits a single base away.

The library was built by means of the immunoSEQ multiplex PCR assay. TCRdb limited this immuneACCESS table to in-frame rearrangements with V and J called. A share of clones is missing; checked studies link under half to unresolved V genes, and the rest is unexplained. Here the sample has about 610,000 clones; roughly 90% occur a single time. 0.0095% to 0.013% of the sample rests with the top ten. The CDR3 numbers 16 residues from cysteine through phenylalanine. Only the CDR3 DNA stays, 48 bases, in frame from base 1. V lost 2 bases and J lost 0 bases, and the count of bases not matched to a germline gene is 1. The germline V gene gives CDR1 as ENHRY and CDR2 as SYGVKD. Separately, the same data were catalogued under a study of human thymus T cells. The second publication reports: In Finland, the donors were immunologically healthy infants who were having open corrective cardiac surgery for congenital heart defects. Thymus tissue was obtained as surgical resects removed during corrective cardiac surgery. V and J gene segment usage appeared biased in both thymic and peripheral blood repertoires. According to the related research, thymic TCR repertoires were highly overlapping among unrelated individuals. The study used about 8 infant thymus samples plus four related peripheral blood samples to characterize TCR alpha and beta repertoires. The cohort included 5 or 6 male and two female infants, with donor ages spanning 7 to 244 days. Thymocytes were mechanically released from the tissue and were stored as pellets of about 9-33 million cells at -70 degrees C. A QIAsymphony instrument was used to extract genomic DNA from the frozen cell pellets. Using the immunoSEQ multiplex PCR assay, the TCRB and TCRAD loci were amplified from a standardized quantity of quality-controlled genomic DNA. The amplicons covered the V(D)J region and were long enough to include the CDR3 and to identify the V and J genes. Through the commercial immunoSEQ service, the amplicons were sequenced on an Illumina platform. Primer bias and sequencing errors were corrected as previously described, and TCRAD and TCRB definitions were based on the IMGT database. Analysis of the repertoires was done with immunoSEQ Analyzer 3.0 and VDJTools and included basic statistics, V/J segment usage, diversity estimates, rarefaction and pairwise overlap. To estimate diversity, the Chao1, ChaoE, Efron-Thisted, Shannon and inverse Simpson indices were applied, and diversity was also estimated on datasets down-sampled to the smallest sample. Repertoire overlap was determined by strict matching of CDR3 nucleotide sequence, V gene and J gene, and Jaccard-based multidimensional scaling clustering was applied. On average, thymus samples gave 750,000 to 1,000,000 unique TCRB clonotypes, whereas blood samples gave roughly 86,000.

What was sequenced was thymocytes. The sequence joins TRBV10-3 to TRBJ2-6; TRBD2 aligns with 7 central bases. The receptor was derived from a boy under two years old with a congenital heart defect. Donor details come from another sample of the same person, matched by shared clones. CDR3 loop: CAISERGGSGANVLTF. In nucleotides, the sequence is TGTGCCATCAGTGAGCGCGGGGGCTCTGGGGCCAACGTCCTGACTTTC.